These 19 T cell receptor beta chains were all obtained from the same sample, sequenced in a study of response to subunit inactivated influenza vaccine. TCRdb re-called the RT-PCR reads through MiXCR, storing one row per CDR3 protein. The repertoire holds 550,000 to 800,000 distinct CDR3 sequences, with roughly 13% as singletons. Sequences were derived from PBMCs from blood, sampled approximately 15 days before vaccination. Source of these receptors: a middle-aged man who received an inactivated influenza vaccine.

The rearrangement joins TRBV7-8 to TRBJ2-3; perhaps TRBD1 as D (6 bases). The CDR3 runs 15 residues. The ends were cut back, 2 bases at V and 1 base at J, with 10 bases in the middle. Germline lookup yields CDR1 SGHVS and CDR2 FQNEAQ. This CDR3 is CASSLRQVRTDTQYF. The CDR3 nucleotides read TGTGCCAGCAGCTTACGACAGGTCCGCACAGATACGCAGTATTTT.

CDR3 sequence: CSARTRGGNQPQHF. CDR3 DNA: TGCAGTGCTAGGACCCGCGGGGGCAATCAGCCCCAGCATTTT. V is TRBV20-1 and J is TRBJ1-5; D is uncertain. The CDR3 sequence is 14 residues long. The V end was cut by 3 bases, the J end by 2 bases, with 11 bases between. The germline V gene encodes CDR1 DFQATT and CDR2 SNEGSKA (reference sequence).

Here the CDR3 DNA reads TGTGCCAGCAGCTTAGGGAGAGTTAATTCACCCCTCCACTTT. Encoded protein: CASSLGRVNSPLHF. V gene TRBV3-1 combines with J gene TRBJ1-6; D unresolved. The CDR3 spans 14 residues. Germline lookup yields CDR1 LGHDT and CDR2 YNNKEL (reference sequence). V lost 5 bases and J 6 bases, leaving 11 bases between the germline ends.

This chain uses TRBV30 with TRBJ2-3; D may match TRBD1 or TRBD2 (5 bases each). The V end lost 4 bases, the J end lost 0 bases, and 26 bases lay between the germline ends. Germline V lookup: CDR1 GTSNPN, CDR2 SVGIG (reference sequence). The CDR3 totals 19 residues. The CDR3 DNA sequence: TGTGCCTGGAATCGGGCGTACGGGGCGTTTGTCATTAGCACAGATACGCAGTATTTT. Its protein product is CAWNRAYGAFVISTDTQYF.

This clonotype was recorded at least ten times. The chain has TRBV7-3 and TRBJ2-1; 12 bases align to TRBD2. Trimming removed 5 bases from V and 1 base from J; junction bases left unmatched: 6. The germline V gene has CDR1 SGHTA and CDR2 FQGTGA. This CDR3 contains 17 residues. For the CDR3, the DNA is TGTGCCAGCAGCCCTAGCGGGAGGGCCGGGTCCTACAATGAGCAGTTCTTC. This sequence encodes CASSPSGRAGSYNEQFF.

The CDR3 loop is CASSLTEYQGYEQYF. Here the CDR3 DNA reads TGTGCCAGCAGCCTCACCGAATATCAGGGCTACGAGCAGTACTTC. The chain recombines TRBV7-8 with TRBJ2-7; D might be TRBD1 (5 bases). V lost 5 bases and J lost 3, with 17 bases in between. Per germline, CDR1 SGHVS and CDR2 FQNEAQ. The CDR3 spans 15 residues.

This clonotype turned up a few times. The V and J genes are TRBV7-8 and TRBJ2-7, with D possibly matching TRBD1 (6 bases). CDR3 length: 14 residues. Germline assignment: CDR1 SGHVS and CDR2 FQNEAQ. V lost 3 bases to trimming and J lost 4 bases, with 13 bases between them. Here the CDR3 reads CASSFLGHSYEQYF. In nucleotides, the CDR3 is TGTGCCAGCAGCTTCCTGGGACATAGTTACGAGCAGTACTTC. The variable domain in full, with the rest retrieved from reference TRBV7-8 and TRBJ2-7, is GAGVSQSPRYKVAKRGQDVALRCDPISGHVSLFWYQQALGQGPEFLTYFQNEAQLDKSGLPSDRFFAERPEGSVSTLKIQRTQQEDSAVYLCASSFLGHSYEQYFGPGTRLTVT.

Only a few counts were recorded for this clonotype. The chain links TRBV5-1 to TRBJ1-3; D uncertain. Germline V gene data show CDR1 as SGHRS and CDR2 as YFSETQ. The V gene lost 0 bases and the J gene lost 0 bases, with 7 bases spanning the gap. This CDR3 is 15 amino acids long. The CDR3 is CASSLALTSGNTIYF. DNA of the CDR3: TGCGCCAGCAGCTTGGCCCTGACCTCTGGAAACACCATATATTTT.

Ten or more counts support this clonotype. The chain carries TRBV20-1 and TRBJ2-3; D remains ambiguous. V lost 6 bases to trimming and J lost 3 bases, with 16 bases between them. The CDR3 length is 14 residues. From germline, CDR1 is DFQATT and CDR2 SNEGSKA (reference sequence). In DNA form, the CDR3 reads TGCAGTGCCGCCATGCAGGCGCAGACAGATACGCAGTATTTT. Translating it yields CSAAMQAQTDTQYF.

In the case of this clonotype: A junction boundary mismatches the germline segment, possibly from a read error. The chain has TRBV7-9 and TRBJ2-7, with 9 bases that match TRBD2. The germline CDR1 and CDR2 sequences are SEHNR and FQNEAQ (reference sequence). This CDR3 comprises 13 residues. CDR3 amino acids: CASSLAGTYDQYF. CDR3 sequence (DNA): TGTGCCAGCAGCCTAGCGGGGACCTACGATCAGTACTTC.

This chain links TRBV7-2 with TRBJ2-3; the match to TRBD2 covers 9 bases. The CDR3 is made up of 16 amino acids. V shed 6 bases, J shed 4 bases, and the junction held 11 bases outside the gene matches. Germline V CDR1 and CDR2: SGHTA, FQGNSA. CDR3: CASRQRAGGDADTQYF. CDR3 DNA sequence: TGTGCCAGCAGGCAACGGGCGGGAGGGGACGCAGATACGCAGTATTTT.

This clonotype was seen repeatedly, ten times or more. The genes are TRBV27 and TRBJ2-1; 7 positions agree with TRBD2. After removal of 3 bases from V and 6 bases from J, the junction contained 8 bases not matched to a gene. Looked up from germline, CDR1 is MNHEY and CDR2 is SMNVEV (reference sequence). This CDR3 has 15 amino acids. CDR3 protein: CASSFTGGRTNEQFF. CDR3 nucleotides: TGTGCCAGCAGTTTCACGGGAGGCCGGACCAATGAGCAGTTCTTC.

The CDR3 DNA is TGTGCCAGCAGCTTAGATTGGGACAGGGCCTACGAGCAGTACTTC. Translating gives CASSLDWDRAYEQYF. The chain links TRBV7-2 to TRBJ2-7, with 9 bases identical to TRBD1. The junction had 3 bases not matched to a gene; V was cut back by 1 base and J by 2 bases. Germline lookup yields CDR1 SGHTA and CDR2 FQGNSA. This CDR3 has 15 residues.

This clonotype was picked up a small number of times. This sequence joins TRBV4-3 and TRBJ1-2; 7 bases agree with TRBD1. This CDR3 comprises 16 residues. Germline loops: CDR1 LGHNA, CDR2 YSLEER. J lost 1 base, V lost 1 base, and 6 bases had no gene match. The CDR3 is CASSQALDRSNYGYTF. DNA of the CDR3: TGCGCCAGCAGCCAAGCGTTGGACAGGAGTAACTATGGCTACACCTTC.

The chain couples TRBV20-1 to TRBJ1-4; no clear D. Trimming pared 2 bases from V and 0 bases from J, leaving 13 bases between. This CDR3 is 16 amino acids long. In germline, CDR1 is DFQATT, CDR2 SNEGSKA (reference sequence). DNA of the CDR3: TGCAGTGCTAGAAACCCGGTCCCAACAACTAATGAAAAACTGTTTTTT. Translated, it gives CSARNPVPTTNEKLFF.

This clonotype was counted between two and nine times. The chain couples TRBV12-3 or TRBV12-4 to TRBJ1-6; 10 positions match TRBD1. The V gene end was trimmed by 6 bases and the J gene end by 14 bases; junction bases not matched to a gene: 7. The CDR3 is 13 amino acids. In DNA, the CDR3 is TGTGCCAGCAGACAAGGGACAGGGGTAGCCCTCCACTTT. It encodes CASRQGTGVALHF.

Many counts were recorded for this clonotype. CDR3 nucleotide sequence: TGTGCCAGCAAGAGGACAGGGGGTGAGACCCAGTACTTC. Translating it yields CASKRTGGETQYF. The J gene is TRBJ2-5, the V gene TRBV12-3 or TRBV12-4, with 10 nucleotides matching TRBD1. The V gene end was trimmed by 7 bases and the J gene end by 5 bases; junction bases not matched to a gene: 4. The CDR3 sequence is 13 residues long.

The sample holds a few counts of this clonotype. This sequence joins TRBV6-1 and TRBJ1-2; D remains ambiguous. The ends were cut back, 6 bases at V and 5 bases at J, with 16 bases in the middle. Per the germline V gene, CDR1 is MNHNS and CDR2 is SASEGT. The CDR3 totals 14 residues. The chain's CDR3 is CASRPAGAGYGYTF. In DNA, the CDR3 is TGTGCCAGCAGGCCCGCAGGTGCCGGTTATGGCTACACCTTC.

The genes are TRBV20-1 and TRBJ2-1; D call uncertain. Germline lookup yields CDR1 DFQATT and CDR2 SNEGSKA (reference sequence). V lost 5 bases and J lost 3, with 11 bases in between. The CDR3 spans 13 residues. Written as DNA, the CDR3 is TGCAGTGCTTCGCGGCCAAACTACAATGAGCAGTTCTTC. This gives the protein CSASRPNYNEQFF.